This T cell receptor (beta chain) emerged from a study of cytomegalovirus exposure and HLA in healthy donors. Study-level background: There were 90 million to 140 million unique TCR beta sequences, drawn from about 179 million T cells, in an earlier analysis.

Study findings and constraints: The authors reported that TCR beta sequences could predict HLA-A and HLA-B alleles. These predictions were accurate for most subjects in the first cohort. The authors later found most CMV-associated TCR beta chains appeared HLA-restricted. In an earlier analysis, most TCR beta V segments were productive about 87% or about 30% of the time.

A remark on this clone: Its cognate antigen is unknown.

In the PCR, 60 Vbeta and 13 Jbeta primers were used. The protocol was immunoSEQ multiplex PCR, while the TCRdb copy is restricted to in-frame clones and leaves out a portion. The sample records about 130,000 clones, approximately 80% being singletons. The sample comprised PBMCs. The receptor was derived from a woman younger than 35 in good health and CMV-seropositive.

The DNA for the CDR3 is TGTGCCAGTAGTATCCGACTAGCTTCCCCCGGGGAGCTGTTTTTT. Its protein is CASSIRLASPGELFF. This sequence joins TRBV19 and TRBJ2-2; 7 positions match TRBD2. CDR1 is LNHDA and CDR2 is SQIVND in the germline V gene (reference sequence). V shed 3 bases, J shed 6 bases, and the junction held 7 bases outside the gene matches. This CDR3 is 15 amino acids long.